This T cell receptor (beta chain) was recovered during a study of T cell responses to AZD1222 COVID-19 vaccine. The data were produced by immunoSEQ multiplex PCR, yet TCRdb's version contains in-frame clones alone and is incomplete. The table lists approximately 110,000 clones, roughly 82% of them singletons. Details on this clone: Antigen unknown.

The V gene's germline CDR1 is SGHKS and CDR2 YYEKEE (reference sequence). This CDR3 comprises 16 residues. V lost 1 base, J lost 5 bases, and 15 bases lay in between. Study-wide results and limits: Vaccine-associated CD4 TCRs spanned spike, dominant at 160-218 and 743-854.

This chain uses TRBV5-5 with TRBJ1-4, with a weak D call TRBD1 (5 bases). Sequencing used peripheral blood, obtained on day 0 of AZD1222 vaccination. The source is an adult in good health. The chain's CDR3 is CASSLPPGTGNEKLFF. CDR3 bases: TGTGCCAGCAGCTTGCCCCCCGGGACGGGGAATGAAAAACTGTTTTTT.